The present T cell receptor beta chain was sequenced within a study of follicular helper T cells after annual influenza vaccination listed by TCRdb under 2017. For the study in its entirety: Blood was collected on days 0, 7 and 28 after each seasonal influenza vaccination. One week after vaccination, a second recruited cohort of 12 subjects (Table S1) displayed a similar ICOS+CD38+ cTfh response. Some subjects were followed across successive annual vaccinations spanning the 2013-2014, 2014-2015 and 2015-2016 seasons to study recall of cTfh clones. Six subjects had multi-year samples: four covered two vaccination seasons and two covered three seasons. The 2015 samples were processed right after collection, while the 2013-2014 samples were cryopreserved.

Overall results and qualifications from the work: Productive TCRB sequences were recovered from only 10-20% of analyzed cells, so rare clonotypes could not be sampled. ICOS+CD38+ cTfh clonality correlated with the frequency of that population, and its change correlated with the change in circulating plasmablast frequency. Day 7 ICOS+CD38+ clones were most often found later in ICOS-CD38- cTfh, suggesting that subset may serve as a memory reservoir. Successive annual vaccinations recalled a recurring oligoclonal ICOS+CD38+ cTfh response that included tetramer and AIM influenza-specific clonotypes.

Libraries were prepared through the immunoSEQ multiplex PCR assay. Adaptive Biotechnologies handled the TCRB amplification, library preparation, sequencing and preliminary bioinformatics at Survey level resolution. For TCRB sequencing, genomic DNA from sorted cTfh populations was amplified by multiplex PCR. Per the original workflow: Clonality was calculated in R as 1 minus normalized Shannon entropy, and the Gini index was computed with the R package ineq. The overlap score was defined as the summed counts of shared sequences divided by the total counts of all sequences in both compared samples. Fisher's exact test, with an assumed theoretical repertoire of 10^7 TCRB sequences, was used to assess the significance of shared clonotypes. The table comes from immuneACCESS by way of TCRdb, which keeps in-frame sequences with V and J called. Part of the clones is missing from these tables; in studies checked, under half for an unresolved V gene and the rest for unknown reasons. That table furnishes V, J and clone size, whereas the DNA furnished D and trimming. Within this sample are about 5,800 clones, with about 82% of them counted one time only. 1% to 1.2% of the sample is held by the ten biggest clonotypes.

The CDR3 sequence holds 16 residues, the cysteine and phenylalanine included. This entry keeps only the CDR3 DNA: 48 bases, framed from base 1. V and J lose 1 base and 7 bases, and a span of 17 bases separates them. CDR1 SGHTA and CDR2 FQGNSA were looked up in the germline V gene. As to this clone: Its target antigen remains unknown. No base quality information exists; no much larger clone differs at one position.

The time point label, read with the paper, signifies: 2015-2016 season, pre-vaccination. Seasonal inactivated influenza vaccine (Fluvarix) was administered to adults, and sorted blood CD4 subsets were tracked by TCRB sequencing before and after vaccination. To be eligible, subjects had to live in the community and must not have received influenza vaccine in the previous 6 months. Reasons for exclusion included contraindications to influenza vaccine, substance abuse, HIV/AIDS, active malignancy, immunomodulatory medication, and active illness such as respiratory infection. Between roughly 35 and 100 mL of blood was sampled per time point. Non-naive CD4+CXCR5+PD-1+ cells were defined as circulating Tfh and were sorted into ICOS+CD38+ and ICOS-CD38- fractions. Ficoll-Paque PLUS or SepMate separation was used to isolate PBMC. Before DNA extraction, cell subsets were sorted from PBMC on a BD FACS Aria.

The chain is made from TRBV7-2 and TRBJ2-1; the D match is possibly TRBD1 or TRBD2, with 7 bases aligned in each. Sequencing was performed on CXCR5+ CD38- circulating T follicular helper cells from blood, taken on the day of influenza vaccination. The meaning of the sample's cell subset or site label: circulating Tfh, non-naive CD4+CXCR5+PD-1+ (ICOS+CD38+ or ICOS-CD38-). This receptor was taken from an adult who received the influenza vaccine. The nucleotide sequence is TGTGCCAGCAGCTTAGACCCAGGGGGGGGGCCGAATGAGCAGTTCTTC. The encoded protein is CASSLDPGGGPNEQFF.